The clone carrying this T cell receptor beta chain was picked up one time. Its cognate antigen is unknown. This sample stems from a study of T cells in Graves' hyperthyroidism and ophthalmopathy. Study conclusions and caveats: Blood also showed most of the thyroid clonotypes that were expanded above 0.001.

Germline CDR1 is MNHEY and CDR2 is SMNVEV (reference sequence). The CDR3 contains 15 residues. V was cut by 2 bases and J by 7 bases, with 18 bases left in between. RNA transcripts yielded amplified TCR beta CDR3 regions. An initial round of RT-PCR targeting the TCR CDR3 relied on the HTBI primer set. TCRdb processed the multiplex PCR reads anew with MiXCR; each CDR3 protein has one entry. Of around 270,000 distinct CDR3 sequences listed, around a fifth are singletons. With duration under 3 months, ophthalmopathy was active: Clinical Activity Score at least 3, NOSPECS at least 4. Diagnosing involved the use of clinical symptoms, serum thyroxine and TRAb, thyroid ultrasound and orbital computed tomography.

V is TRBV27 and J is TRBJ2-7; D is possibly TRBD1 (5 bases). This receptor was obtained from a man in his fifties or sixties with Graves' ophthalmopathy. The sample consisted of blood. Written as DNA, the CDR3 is TGTGCCAGCAGTTTAAGTTGGGGCAAGGGATTGGAGCAGTACTTC. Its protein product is CASSLSWGKGLEQYF.